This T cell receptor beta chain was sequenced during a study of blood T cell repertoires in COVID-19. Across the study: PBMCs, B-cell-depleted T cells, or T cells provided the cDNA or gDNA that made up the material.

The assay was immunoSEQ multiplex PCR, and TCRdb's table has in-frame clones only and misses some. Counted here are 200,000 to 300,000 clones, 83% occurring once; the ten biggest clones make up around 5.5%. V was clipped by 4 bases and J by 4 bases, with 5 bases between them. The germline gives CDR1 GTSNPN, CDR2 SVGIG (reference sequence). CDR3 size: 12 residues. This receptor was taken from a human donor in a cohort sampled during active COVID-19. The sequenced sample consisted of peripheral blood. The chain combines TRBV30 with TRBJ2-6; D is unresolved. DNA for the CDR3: TGTGCCTGGAATATGGGGGCCAACGTCCTGACTTTC. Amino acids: CAWNMGANVLTF.